Following are 2 T cell receptor beta chains from one sample sequenced in a study of somatic mutations in cytotoxic T cells in rheumatoid arthritis. The repertoire was sequenced with immunoSEQ multiplex PCR; TCRdb's copy has only in-frame clones and lacks some. The sample contains around 6,000 clones, around four fifths of which appear only once. Input material: CD8+ T cells sorted from blood. These receptors originate from a woman in her 50s with rheumatoid arthritis.

The chain is built from TRBV2 and TRBJ1-2, with D possibly matching TRBD1 (6 bases). Trimming pared 6 bases from V and 3 bases from J, leaving 11 bases between. Germline CDR1 is SNHLY and CDR2 is FYNNEI. The CDR3 contains 13 residues. The CDR3 sequence is CASSTGLDYGYTF. CDR3 in DNA: TGTGCCAGCAGCACAGGGTTGGACTATGGCTACACCTTC.

The gene calls are TRBV7-9 and TRBJ1-2; 7 bases match TRBD1. The CDR3 sequence is 15 residues long. V shed 2 bases and J 4 bases; nucleotides not matched to a gene: 7. Germline assignment: CDR1 SEHNR and CDR2 FQNEAQ (reference sequence). CDR3 in DNA: TGTGCCAGCAGCTTAACCTCCGGGACAGTCTATGGCTACACCTTC. This codes for CASSLTSGTVYGYTF.